A selection of T cell receptor beta chains follows, all from one sample in a study of T cells in Graves' hyperthyroidism and ophthalmopathy. MiXCR, applied by TCRdb to the multiplex PCR reads, yields one record per CDR3 protein. The repertoire holds 250,000 to 350,000 distinct CDR3 sequences, with approximately 17% as singletons. The sequenced sample was blood. The source is a man aged 25-40 years with Graves' hyperthyroidism. The CDR3 runs from the conserved cysteine through the conserved F or W. The order of the fields is J gene, V gene, CDR3 protein.

TRBJ2-1 | TRBV7-6 | CASSLAPYQRRYNEQFF
TRBJ2-1 | TRBV28 | CASSLRSIAYNEQFF
TRBJ1-1 | TRBV28 | CASTPGGGGGFTEAFF
TRBJ2-1 | TRBV9 | CASSGGVGYNEQFF
TRBJ1-5 | TRBV3-1 | CASSQWTDQPQHF
TRBJ2-1 | TRBV27 | CASSFQSMSGGRDEQFF
- | TRBV20-1 | CSARSRTGGTYEQFF
TRBJ2-5 | TRBV5-6 | CASSFERGGETQYF
TRBJ1-3 | TRBV6-1 | CASVGDSGNTIYF
TRBJ1-1 | TRBV4-2 | CASSQPSGHSNTEAFF
TRBJ1-1 | TRBV6-1 | CASSRRRPTGGMNTEAFF
TRBJ1-3 | TRBV2 | CASRPDIGNTIYF
TRBJ2-3 | TRBV27 | CASKAASGRDTQYF
TRBJ2-7 | TRBV29-1 | CSVGHRGTTWQYF
TRBJ1-6 | TRBV7-8 | CASSPRRSPLHF
TRBJ2-2 | TRBV9 | CASQLGGGNTGELFF
TRBJ2-2 | TRBV6-5 | CASSYSVGGMNTGELFF
TRBJ1-5 | TRBV28 | CASRDRNQPQHF
TRBJ1-3 | TRBV18 | CASSSRDSRISGNTIYF
TRBJ2-7 | TRBV29-1 | CSVDGQTGGSYEQYF
TRBJ1-4 | TRBV9 | CASSVSSGLENEKLFF
TRBJ1-2 | TRBV29-1 | CSVPPPTGRRGYTF
TRBJ2-2 | TRBV20-1 | CSAKLAGLNTGELFF
TRBJ1-1 | TRBV28 | CASSHRANTEAFF
TRBJ2-7 | TRBV30 | CAWSGSGSTEQYF
TRBJ2-1 | TRBV30 | CACTPSGRTLFNEQFF
TRBJ1-1 | TRBV28 | CASSVTGAENTEAFF
TRBJ1-1 | TRBV5-1 | CASSATGTGGDTEAFF
TRBJ2-5 | TRBV7-2 | CASSLGFWRQETQYF
TRBJ2-1 | TRBV5-1 | CASRRYLVRDYRYNEQFF
TRBJ2-5 | TRBV6-2/TRBV6-3 | CASGMESQGLYF
TRBJ2-7 | TRBV12-3/TRBV12-4 | CASGSTSATYEQYF
TRBJ2-1 | TRBV11-3 | CASSLGRGRGEFF
TRBJ2-1 | TRBV12-3/TRBV12-4 | CASSSDFIRKDEQFF
TRBJ2-5 | TRBV20-1 | CSASLLGGGAEETQYF
TRBJ2-1 | TRBV30 | CAWSPWGLDPFF
TRBJ2-3 | TRBV12-3/TRBV12-4 | CASRPGQTTDTQYF
TRBJ2-3 | TRBV10-3 | CAISESRDTQYF
TRBJ1-6 | TRBV3-1 | CASSRTDDNSPLHF
TRBJ2-1 | TRBV27 | CASSPGLSSYNEQFF
TRBJ2-3 | TRBV7-2 | CASGGRTGTDTQYF
TRBJ2-3 | TRBV20-1 | CSAWDLRMLAARTDTQYF